This is a list of T cell receptor beta chains from one sample in a study of T cells after somatic rescue of genetic block. Measured with immunoSEQ multiplex PCR; TCRdb has only the in-frame clones, and not every one. The profile covers more than 65,000 clones, with roughly 93% appearing a single time and 2.5% to 3% taken by the ten largest. The specimen was peripheral blood mononuclear cells (PBMCs). Receptors were obtained from a man aged 25 to 45. Both conserved end residues are part of each CDR3. A D gene is named only where the DNA matches it firmly. Clone size is given for some rows only: seen once, a few or many times, or a class if the clone is expanded.

clone size	V gene	D gene	J gene	CDR3 DNA	CDR3 protein
few	TRBV11-2	NA	TRBJ1-2	TGTGCCAGCAGCTTAGTGGCAGACTATGGCTACACCTTC	CASSLVADYGYTF
NA	TRBV28	NA	TRBJ2-7	TGTGCCAGCAGATCTGGGACTCCCAACTCCTACGAGCAGTACTTC	CASRSGTPNSYEQYF
NA	TRBV7-8	TRBD1	TRBJ2-7	TGTGCCAGCAGCTTGACAGGGGAGTCCTACGAGCAGTACTTC	CASSLTGESYEQYF
few	TRBV11-3	NA	TRBJ2-3	TGTGCCAGCAGTTCCGGGACCCACACATGGGGCACAGATACGCAGTATTTT	CASSSGTHTWGTDTQYF
NA	TRBV30	NA	TRBJ1-1	TGTGCCTGTCCCGGGACGTATATGAACACTGAAGCTTTCTTT	CACPGTYMNTEAFF
NA	TRBV5-1	TRBD1	TRBJ2-7	TGCGCCAGCAGCCCGGGACAGGGCGTCTACGAGCAGTACTTC	CASSPGQGVYEQYF
NA	TRBV15	TRBD2	TRBJ2-2	TGTGCCACCAGCAGCGGACTAGCGGGGGGGCCCGGGGAGCTGTTTTTT	CATSSGLAGGPGELFF
NA	TRBV6-5	NA	TRBJ2-5	TGTGCCAGCAGTTACGCGTCAGGCAGAGAGACCCAGTACTTC	CASSYASGRETQYF
NA	TRBV18	TRBD2	TRBJ2-3	TGTGCCAGCTCACCAATAGCGGGGTCCGGAGATACGCAGTATTTT	CASSPIAGSGDTQYF
NA	TRBV5-6	TRBD1	TRBJ1-2	TGTGCCAGCAGAATGTGGGACAGGGGGCTTGCCTATGGCTACACCTTC	CASRMWDRGLAYGYTF
NA	TRBV6-5	NA	TRBJ1-2	TGTGCCAGCAGAAAGACAGGCAACTATGGCTACACCTTC	CASRKTGNYGYTF
NA	TRBV28	NA	TRBJ1-3	TGTGCCAGCAGGTCCAACGGAAACACCATATATTTT	CASRSNGNTIYF
NA	TRBV4-1	NA	TRBJ2-1	TGCGCCAGCAGCCACGGCTTTTCCAATGAGCAGTTCTTC	CASSHGFSNEQFF
NA	TRBV18	NA	TRBJ1-5	TGTGCCAGCTCAATCGCTCCGGGCGTTAGCAATCAGCCCCAGCATTTT	CASSIAPGVSNQPQHF
NA	TRBV10-3	NA	TRBJ1-5	TGTGCCATCAGTGAGTCGGAGCGACAGCCCCAGCATTTT	CAISESERQPQHF
NA	TRBV5-6	NA	TRBJ1-5	TGTGCCAGCAGCGACTCGGGTGGCAATCAGCCCCAGCATTTT	CASSDSGGNQPQHF
NA	TRBV4-1	TRBD2	TRBJ2-5	TGCGCCAGCAGAGGGACTAGCGGAACTCAAGAGACCCAGTACTTC	CASRGTSGTQETQYF
once	TRBV4-3	TRBD2	TRBJ2-3	TGCGCCAGCAGCCGGGACTACACAGATACGCAGTATTTT	CASSRDYTDTQYF
NA	TRBV7-2	NA	TRBJ2-5	TGTGCCAGCAGCCGGGACTTCAAAGAGACCCAGTACTTC	CASSRDFKETQYF
NA	TRBV2	TRBD2	TRBJ2-5	TGTGCCAGCGGGCCGGGACTAGCGGGGGGCCTCGGGGGCGCCCAGTACTTC	CASGPGLAGGLGGAQYF
NA	TRBV28	TRBD2	TRBJ2-7	TGTGCCAGCAAGGCGGGGGGCCCGTACGAGCAGTACTTC	CASKAGGPYEQYF
NA	TRBV28	TRBD2	TRBJ2-7	TGTGCCAGCAGCACTCTTAGCGGGAGGGCCCGTTACGAGCAGTACTTC	CASSTLSGRARYEQYF
NA	TRBV10-1	NA	TRBJ2-1	TGCGCCAGCAGTGAAGGGAGGAACAATGAGCAGTTCTTC	CASSEGRNNEQFF
NA	TRBV5-6	NA	TRBJ2-7	TGTGCCAGCAGCTTAGTAGGGGGCGAGCAGTACTTC	CASSLVGGEQYF
NA	TRBV10-3	TRBD1	TRBJ2-3	TGTGCCATCAGAGGACAGGGTAGCACAGATACGCAGTATTTT	CAIRGQGSTDTQYF
NA	TRBV15	TRBD1	TRBJ1-1	TGTGCCACCAGCAGGGTAGCGACAGGGGGGAGAGACACTGAAGCTTTCTTT	CATSRVATGGRDTEAFF